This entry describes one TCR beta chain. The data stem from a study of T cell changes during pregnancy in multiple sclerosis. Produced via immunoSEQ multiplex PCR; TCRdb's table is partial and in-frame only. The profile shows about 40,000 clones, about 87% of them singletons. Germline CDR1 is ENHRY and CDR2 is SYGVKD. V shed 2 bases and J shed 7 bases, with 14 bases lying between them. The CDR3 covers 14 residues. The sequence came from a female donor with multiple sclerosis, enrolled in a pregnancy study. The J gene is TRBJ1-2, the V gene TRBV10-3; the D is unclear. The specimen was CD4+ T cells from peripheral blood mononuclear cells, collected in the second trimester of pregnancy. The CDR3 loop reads CAISEQGGISGYTF. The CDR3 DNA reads TGTGCCATCAGTGAGCAAGGAGGGATAAGTGGCTACACCTTC.